There are many counts of the clone carrying this T cell receptor (beta chain). The antigen remains unidentified. These data originate in a study of T cell repertoires in cytomegalovirus infection. Study in general: Both recently identified HLA-C-restricted and well-studied HLA-B-restricted CMV epitopes were used in the study. CMV infection together with matching HLA type was indicated by public TCR beta signatures. Notes on the study in general: HLA-C-restricted CMV-specific TCR beta clonotypes were dominant in the ex vivo response.

TCRdb reanalysed the reads using MiXCR and keeps one entry per CDR3 protein. The sample records hundreds of thousands of distinct CDR3 sequences, around 35% being singletons. This sequence was found in a human donor in good health (CMV status not recorded). Some clones in this sample may be carry-over from other donors' samples. This specimen was cultured PBMCs, taken from culture after CMV antigen stimulation.

DNA of the CDR3: TGTGCCAGCAGCCCCCTCGGGGGCGGGAACACTGAAGCTTTCTTT. It specifies CASSPLGGGNTEAFF. The rearrangement uses TRBV11-2 and TRBJ1-1, with D possibly being TRBD1 (6 bases). This CDR3 is built from 15 residues. With 5 bases removed from V and 1 base from J, the gap between germline ends came to 14 bases. Germline CDR1 reads SGHAT; CDR2 reads FQNNGV.